The 10 T cell receptor beta chains presented below share a single source sample, sequenced in a study of post-analysis software for immune sequencing data. Whole-study findings and limits: Five or six TRBV segments, TRBV5-6, TRBV5-1 and TRBV20-1 among them, were found more frequent in patients than controls.

The library was made from cDNA and included unique molecular identifiers. A single record per CDR3 protein comes from TCRdb applying MiXCR to the PCR reads. Here the sample spans hundreds of thousands of distinct CDR3 sequences, 59% being singletons. No cognate antigen is known for these TCRs. Sequencing was carried out using blood. All receptors derive from a girl aged 2-10 years with multiple sclerosis.

This rearrangement joins TRBV4-1 to TRBJ1-2, with 8 bases aligning to TRBD1. The V segment lost 3 bases and the J segment 6 bases; nucleotides outside the gene matches: 6. This CDR3 is built from 14 residues. Germline CDR1 MGHRA, CDR2 YSYEKL. The CDR3 region has the DNA TGCGCCAGCAGCCACGAGACAGGGGTTAATGGCTACACCTTC. Amino acids: CASSHETGVNGYTF.

The chain carries TRBV7-3 and TRBJ2-3; 8 nucleotides match TRBD2. The CDR3 sequence is 16 residues long. V shed 5 bases and J 4 bases; nucleotides not matched to a gene: 11. Looked up from germline, CDR1 is SGHTA and CDR2 is FQGTGA. Written as DNA, the CDR3 is TGTGCCAGCAGCCCCTCGGTAGCGGGATTGGCAGATACGCAGTATTTT. This translates into CASSPSVAGLADTQYF.

The chain employs TRBV6-2 or TRBV6-3 and TRBJ1-5; TRBD1 might be the D (5 bases). The germline gives CDR1 MNHEY, CDR2 SVGEGT. Trimming shortened V by 6 bases and J by 5 bases, and 11 bases separated the two germline ends. The CDR3 covers 13 residues. The CDR3 sequence: CASSGGIHQPQHF. The CDR3 DNA sequence: TGTGCCAGCAGCGGGGGAATCCATCAGCCCCAGCATTTT.

This clonotype has a handful of counts. The chain carries TRBV19 and TRBJ1-1; no reliable D call. The V end lost 8 bases, the J end lost 0 bases, and 7 bases lay between the germline ends. CDR3 length: 12 amino acids. Germline V gives CDR1 LNHDA, CDR2 SQIVND (reference sequence). The CDR3 is CASSHMNTEAFF. CDR3 DNA sequence: TGTGCCAGTTCCCATATGAACACTGAAGCTTTCTTT.

For the CDR3, the DNA is TGCAGTGCTAGAGATAGGACACGAGCCTACGAGCAGTACTTC. As protein: CSARDRTRAYEQYF. The chain links TRBV20-1 to TRBJ2-7; D may be TRBD1 (5 bases). V was shortened by 0 bases and J by 2 bases, with 11 bases between the two germline ends. CDR1 is DFQATT, CDR2 SNEGSKA, per germline (reference sequence). The CDR3 runs 14 residues.

This clonotype was picked up a small number of times. The gene calls are TRBV10-1 and TRBJ2-4, with D perhaps being TRBD1 or TRBD2 (5 bases each). The V gene's germline CDR1 is WNHNN and CDR2 SYGVQD (reference sequence). This CDR3 has 13 amino acids. The V and J ends lost 3 bases and 13 bases respectively, with 16 bases between them. The chain's CDR3 is CASSDLPGTEQYF. CDR3 sequence (DNA): TGCGCCAGCAGTGACCTACCAGGGACGGAGCAGTACTTC.

Points on this clonotype: Mismatch with germline at one junction end may stem from a read error. CDR3 residues: CASSLTHNKQFF. Written as DNA, the CDR3 is TGTGCCAGCAGCTTAACTCACAATAAGCAGTTCTTC. The genes are TRBV7-3 and TRBJ2-1; D is uncertain. The CDR3 length is 12 residues. The germline gives CDR1 SGHTA, CDR2 FQGTGA.

V usage is TRBV7-2 and J usage is TRBJ1-1, with TRBD1 identical over 8 bases. From germline, CDR1 is SGHTA and CDR2 FQGNSA. This CDR3 comprises 18 residues. Trimming at V came to 2 bases and at J to 0 bases, leaving 11 bases not matched to a gene. CDR3 loop: CASSLNRGAKYLNTEAFF. CDR3 coding DNA: TGTGCCAGCAGCTTAAACAGGGGGGCTAAATACTTGAACACTGAAGCTTTCTTT. The complete variable domain, with remaining parts taken from reference TRBV7-2 and TRBJ1-1, reads GAGVSQSPSNKVTEKGKDVELRCDPISGHTALYWYRQSLGQGLEFLIYFQGNSAPDKSGLPSDRFSAERTGGSVSTLTIQRTQQEDSAVYLCASSLNRGAKYLNTEAFFGQGTRLTVV.

J is TRBJ2-3 and V is TRBV24-1, with 12 positions matching TRBD1. The germline V gene has CDR1 KGHDR and CDR2 SFDVKD. This CDR3 has 16 amino acids. Losses at the gene ends were 4 bases for V and 4 bases for J; bases not matched to a gene: 5. The CDR3 DNA reads TGTGCCACCAGTGACTCCGGGACAGGGGGCCCAGATACGCAGTATTTT. Protein: CATSDSGTGGPDTQYF.

V usage is TRBV6-2 or TRBV6-3 and J usage is TRBJ2-1; 15 bases agree with TRBD2. The germline V gene encodes CDR1 MNHEY and CDR2 SVGEGT. V lost 6 bases and J lost 2; bases outside the gene matches: 8. This CDR3 is 18 amino acids long. CDR3 region: CASSSRTSGGVPYNEQFF. The CDR3 nucleotides are TGTGCCAGCAGCTCCCGGACTAGCGGGGGGGTCCCCTACAATGAGCAGTTCTTC.